This T cell receptor beta chain stems from a study of blood T cells in healthy people across ages. Approximately 9.7 milliliters was the volume of peripheral blood drawn from each donor. General study points: Per million T cells, TCR beta diversity dropped roughly linearly as age increased.

This clonotype was observed many times. The antigen is undetermined. The second PCR ran roughly 6 to 11 cycles with a sample-barcoded 5' primer and J-beta primers. TCRdb used MiXCR to reprocess the 5' RACE reads, holding one entry per CDR3 protein. Here the sample spans roughly 700,000 distinct CDR3 sequences, roughly 25% being singletons. Another study also made use of these data, one on T cells of mothers and their children.

This sequence originates from a boy younger than 18 in good health. Sequencing was performed on blood.

DNA for the CDR3: TGTGCCAGCAGTTTCGGCTCCCAAGAGACCCAGTACTTC. It yields the protein CASSFGSQETQYF. This rearrangement joins TRBV12-3 or TRBV12-4 to TRBJ2-5; no firm D call. CDR3 size: 13 residues. Trimming took off 3 bases at V and 1 base at J, with 6 bases between the two ends.